A single T cell receptor beta chain is shown here with its context. The antigen it recognizes is unknown. Base qualities are not provided; no much larger clone lies one nucleotide away. The data were obtained in a study of blood T cell repertoires in COVID-19 (dated by TCRdb to the early 2020s). Background for the entire study: Samples covering the acute and convalescent phases of COVID-19 were provided by collaborators in the United States, Italy and Spain. Sample metadata almost always included a de-identified subject ID, COVID-19 status, age in years and sex. The dataset comprised deeply sampled blood TCRbeta repertoires from subjects exposed to, actively infected with, or recovered from COVID-19. Where HLA class I and class II types were available, the types were taken from metadata supplied by the sample provider, not from assay-based typing. The repertoires were released in a freely available public database intended as a resource for research on the immune response to SARS-CoV-2. Samples came from the ongoing ImmuneRACE study (first 160 participants) plus 1,254 subjects from 6 global collaborators. The material from the prospective study consisted of cDNA or gDNA derived from T cells, B-cell-depleted T cells, or PBMCs.

At one collaborating source in Seattle, patients were enrolled during active infection and were followed longitudinally through the course of disease. Collaborating institutions collected whole blood in K2EDTA tubes following their own protocols. For TCRbeta analysis, collaborators shipped samples in one of three forms: frozen whole blood, isolated PBMCs, or DNA extracted from either of those sample types. The CDR3 holds 13 amino acids from the cysteine to the phenylalanine. Of all the DNA, just the CDR3 is kept, 39 bases in frame from base 1. V and J are trimmed by 8 bases and 4 bases, and the gene matches miss 5 bases of the junction. CDR1 and CDR2 are read off the germline V gene as SGHTA and FQGTGA. The paper as a whole reports these results and caveats: How much clinical and demographic metadata was included differed by source and by participant, and the metadata was provided uncurated.

The immunoSEQ Assay, a bias-controlled multiplex PCR, was used to amplify TCRbeta CDR3 regions from genomic DNA. Regarding the original processing steps: The number of nucleated cells in each sample was estimated by amplification of reference gene primers within the assay. To quantify the absolute abundance of each unique TCRbeta CDR3 rearrangement, sequence reads were collapsed and filtered. For each sample, productive Simpson clonality was calculated as the square root of Simpson's diversity index over productive rearrangements. TCRdb took over this immuneACCESS table, retaining in-frame rearrangements with V and J assigned. Such tables are incomplete; in checked studies, under half of the missing clones stem from an unresolved V gene, and the remainder is unexplained. The DNA was the basis for D and trimming; V, J and clone size are from that table. The table for this sample lists fewer than 90,000 clones; approximately 80% of them were counted only once. More than 12% of the sample rests with the top ten.

Sequencing was performed on peripheral blood. The origin of this receptor is a man aged 55 to 70 with COVID-19, enrolled during active disease. The sequence joins TRBV7-3 to TRBJ2-1; 7 bases in the middle match TRBD2. The sequence in DNA is TGTGCCAGCGGGCGGGGGTCATACAATGAGCAGTTCTTC. This sequence encodes CASGRGSYNEQFF.